The 23 T cell receptor beta chains listed next were all sequenced from one sample in a study of T cell changes during pregnancy in multiple sclerosis. Clones were sequenced by immunoSEQ multiplex PCR, and TCRdb holds only the in-frame ones, with some missing. The sample shows some 43,000 clones, 80% to 95% of them seen only once. Sample: CD8+ T cells from peripheral blood mononuclear cells, taken in the first trimester of pregnancy. The receptors derive from a female donor with multiple sclerosis, enrolled in a pregnancy study.

The V and J genes are TRBV5-5 and TRBJ1-2; 7 nucleotides agree with TRBD1. There are 16 residues in the CDR3. Per the germline V gene, CDR1 is SGHKS and CDR2 is YYEKEE (reference sequence). Germline trimming cut 1 base from V and 4 bases from J; bases unmatched to any gene: 10. CDR3 DNA: TGTGCCAGCAGCTTGTTTCTAGTGGGGACAGCCTATGGCTACACCTTC. The encoded protein is CASSLFLVGTAYGYTF.

The chain couples TRBV7-2 to TRBJ2-7; TRBD1 agrees at 7 bases. After removal of 3 bases from V and 6 bases from J, the junction contained 8 bases not matched to a gene. Germline values: CDR1 SGHTA, CDR2 FQGNSA. CDR3 length: 14 amino acids. CDR3: CASSLGRQGGEQYF. In DNA, the CDR3 is TGTGCCAGCAGCTTGGGACGACAGGGCGGCGAGCAGTACTTC.

The chain combines TRBV10-3 with TRBJ2-4; 13 nucleotides line up with TRBD2. CDR1 is ENHRY, CDR2 SYGVKD, per germline. The V segment lost 7 bases and the J segment 6 bases; nucleotides outside the gene matches: 6. The CDR3 runs to 15 residues. This CDR3 is CAIKLLAGGLNIQYF. The CDR3 nucleotides are TGTGCCATCAAATTACTAGCGGGGGGGCTAAACATTCAGTACTTC.

This chain links TRBV6-5 with TRBJ2-3, with D possibly being TRBD2 (5 bases). The CDR3 runs to 14 residues. Trimming cost V 8 bases and J 4 bases, with 16 bases left between them. Germline V lookup: CDR1 MNHEY, CDR2 SVGAGI. The CDR3 bases are TGTGCCAGCGTTGGGAGTCAAGACTCAGATACGCAGTATTTT. Protein sequence: CASVGSQDSDTQYF.

This chain connects TRBV5-1 to TRBJ2-5; possible D gene TRBD1, 6 bases. From germline, CDR1 is SGHRS and CDR2 YFSETQ. V shed 1 base and J shed 3 bases, with 10 bases lying between them. There are 14 residues in the CDR3. The CDR3 loop reads CASSLRTDKETQYF. CDR3 nucleotide sequence: TGCGCCAGCAGCTTGCGGACAGATAAAGAGACCCAGTACTTC. Using reference TRBV5-1 and TRBJ2-5 for the parts outside the CDR3, the full variable domain is KAGVTQTPRYLIKTRGQQVTLSCSPISGHRSVSWYQQTPGQGLQFLFEYFSETQRNKGNFPGRFSGRQFSNSRSEMNVSTLELGDSALYLCASSLRTDKETQYFGPGTRLLVL.

The chain employs TRBV27 and TRBJ1-1; D gene unclear. The CDR3 is made up of 15 amino acids. Germline CDR1 MNHEY, CDR2 SMNVEV (reference sequence). Trimming pared 1 base from V and 1 base from J, leaving 10 bases between. The CDR3 nucleotides are TGTGCCAGCAGTTTATTTACGGGGTCGAACACTGAAGCTTTCTTT. This sequence encodes CASSLFTGSNTEAFF.

The genes are TRBV4-1 and TRBJ2-7; D remains unclear. Germline V gene sequence: CDR1 MGHRA, CDR2 YSYEKL. CDR3 length: 14 residues. Trimming removed 3 bases at V and 1 base at J, with 10 bases between. The DNA for the CDR3 is TGCGCCAGCAGCCAGGCCGACACATCCTACGAGCAGTACTTC. As protein: CASSQADTSYEQYF.

This sequence joins TRBV30 and TRBJ2-7, with TRBD2 as a possible D gene (7 bases). The V end lost 1 base, the J end lost 4 bases, and 17 bases lay between the germline ends. Germline values: CDR1 GTSNPN, CDR2 SVGIG (reference sequence). The CDR3 is 15 residues long. CDR3 protein: CAWSGPKGGGYEQYF. CDR3 nucleotides: TGTGCCTGGAGTGGACCCAAGGGGGGGGGATACGAGCAGTACTTC.

The CDR3 spells CASSPYEGPSNYGYTF. CDR3 coding DNA: TGTGCCAGCAGCCCCTACGAGGGTCCCTCTAACTATGGCTACACCTTC. This chain uses TRBV25-1 with TRBJ1-2, with D unclear. Germline V gene data show CDR1 as MGHDK and CDR2 as SYGVNS. The CDR3 totals 16 residues. V dropped 6 bases and J dropped 0 bases, with 17 bases sitting between them.

The chain joins TRBV11-2 to TRBJ1-4; TRBD1 matches 7 bases. V was clipped by 1 base and J by 0 bases; unmatched bases: 8. This CDR3 is built from 18 residues. Germline CDR1 is SGHAT and CDR2 is FQNNGV. The CDR3 protein is CASSLVAGGDATNEKLFF. CDR3 coding DNA: TGTGCCAGCAGCTTAGTGGCAGGGGGAGACGCAACTAATGAAAAACTGTTTTTT.

Written as DNA, the CDR3 is TGTGCCAGCAGTTCCCTCGGGAGCTACGAGCAGTACTTC. Protein product: CASSSLGSYEQYF. V is TRBV28 and J is TRBJ2-7; TRBD2 is a possible D gene (6 bases). CDR3 size: 13 residues. V shed 4 bases and J shed 3 bases, with 10 bases lying between them. Germline V lookup: CDR1 MDHEN, CDR2 SYDVKM. The variable domain in full, completed from reference TRBV28 and TRBJ2-7, reads DVKVTQSSRYLVKRTGEKVFLECVQDMDHENMFWYRQDPGLGLRLIYFSYDVKMKEKGDIPEGYSVSREKKERFSLILESASTNQTSMYLCASSSLGSYEQYFGPGTRLTVT.

The CDR3 loop reads CASSFDWGQGVYEQYF. As DNA, the CDR3 is TGTGCCAGCAGCTTTGATTGGGGACAGGGAGTATACGAGCAGTACTTC. The rearrangement joins TRBV5-4 to TRBJ2-7; TRBD1 matches 9 bases. The germline gives CDR1 SGHNT, CDR2 YYREEE (reference sequence). V shed 2 bases, J shed 4 bases, and the junction held 10 bases outside the gene matches. The CDR3 runs 16 residues.

A single count supports this clone. V is TRBV2 and J is TRBJ2-7, with TRBD2 matching over 7 bases. V gave up 1 base and J gave up 1 base; unmatched junction bases: 4. There are 15 residues in the CDR3. The V gene's germline CDR1 is SNHLY and CDR2 FYNNEI. The CDR3 reads CASSEEASGSYEQYF. The CDR3 nucleotides are TGTGCCAGCAGTGAAGAGGCTAGCGGTTCCTACGAGCAGTACTTC. Full variable domain (outside the CDR3, taken from reference TRBV2 and TRBJ2-7): EPEVTQTPSHQVTQMGQEVILRCVPISNHLYFYWYRQILGQKVEFLVSFYNNEISEKSEIFDDQFSVERPDGSNFTLKIRSTKLEDSAMYFCASSEEASGSYEQYFGPGTRLTVT.

The CDR3 DNA is TGTGCCAGCAGCTCCCGTGGGACTAGCGGGAGGGGGAATGAGCAGTTCTTC. It is translated as CASSSRGTSGRGNEQFF. This chain links TRBV11-3 with TRBJ2-1, with 16 bases lining up with TRBD2. Germline CDR1 is SGHNT and CDR2 is YENEEA. The CDR3 sequence is 17 residues long. The ends lost 4 bases at V and 7 bases at J; junction bases unmatched: 7.

The rearrangement links TRBV10-3 to TRBJ2-3; 7 positions agree with TRBD2. This CDR3 comprises 13 residues. Trimming cost V 10 bases and J 0 bases; bases outside gene matches: 4. Germline CDR1 ENHRY, CDR2 SYGVKD. CDR3 sequence (DNA): TGTGCCACCTCGGGGGGTAGCACAGATACGCAGTATTTT. As protein: CATSGGSTDTQYF.

This chain uses TRBV7-9 with TRBJ1-5; the D gene is possibly TRBD1 (5 bases). Germline V gene data show CDR1 as SEHNR and CDR2 as FQNEAQ (reference sequence). Trimming pared 5 bases from V and 9 bases from J, leaving 14 bases between. The CDR3 runs 13 residues. The CDR3 here is CASSGGGSGPQHF. CDR3 DNA: TGTGCCAGCAGCGGGGGGGGGTCCGGGCCCCAGCATTTT. Supplemented by reference TRBV7-9 and TRBJ1-5, the full variable domain reads DTGVSQNPRHKITKRGQNVTFRCDPISEHNRLYWYRQTLGQGPEFLTYFQNEAQLEKSRLLSDRFSAERPKGSFSTLEIQRTEQGDSAMYLCASSGGGSGPQHFGDGTRLSIL.

Only one count was recorded for this clone. The CDR3 spells CASSSSPRHREAFF. CDR3 nucleotides: TGTGCCAGCAGCTCATCACCCAGACACAGGGAGGCTTTCTTT. The chain recombines TRBV7-9 with TRBJ1-1, with a possible D match to TRBD1 (6 bases). The CDR3 runs to 14 residues. The V end was cut by 4 bases, the J end by 11 bases, with 20 bases between. CDR1 SEHNR and CDR2 FQNEAQ come from the germline V gene (reference sequence). Combining the CDR3 with reference TRBV7-9 and TRBJ1-1 gives the whole variable domain DTGVSQNPRHKITKRGQNVTFRCDPISEHNRLYWYRQTLGQGPEFLTYFQNEAQLEKSRLLSDRFSAERPKGSFSTLEIQRTEQGDSAMYLCASSSSPRHREAFFGQGTRLTVV.

The rearrangement uses TRBV6-5 and TRBJ1-5; D not certain. This CDR3 is 11 amino acids long. Germline values: CDR1 MNHEY, CDR2 SVGAGI. Trimming took 10 bases from V and 7 from J, leaving 11 bases between them. The CDR3 spells CATGVGQPQHF. The CDR3 nucleotides are TGTGCCACCGGGGTGGGCCAGCCCCAGCATTTT.

J is TRBJ2-1 and V is TRBV5-1, with TRBD2 matching 14 bases. Germline CDR1 SGHRS, CDR2 YFSETQ. This CDR3 has 15 amino acids. V was pared by 4 bases and J by 8 bases, with 5 bases of the junction left unmatched. CDR3 nucleotides: TGCGCCAGCAGCGGGGGGACTAGCGGGAGCGATGAGCAGTTCTTC. It yields the protein CASSGGTSGSDEQFF.

The V gene is TRBV4-2, the J gene TRBJ1-1, with D perhaps TRBD1 (6 bases). The germline gives CDR1 LGHNA, CDR2 YNFKEQ. V was pared by 5 bases and J by 7 bases, with 17 bases between. CDR3 length equals 14 residues. CDR3 residues: CASSALGARFEAFF. CDR3 nucleotides: TGTGCCAGCAGCGCGTTGGGGGCGCGCTTTGAAGCTTTCTTT.

This clone showed up just once. The chain links TRBV27 to TRBJ2-3; tentatively, D is TRBD1 (5 bases). CDR3 length: 15 residues. The V gene lost 2 bases and the J gene lost 5 bases, with 14 bases spanning the gap. Germline CDR1 is MNHEY and CDR2 is SMNVEV (reference sequence). CDR3 sequence (DNA): TGTGCCAGCAGTTTAAACAATTGGGGCGAAGATACGCAGTATTTT. Protein sequence: CASSLNNWGEDTQYF.

This chain uses TRBV9 with TRBJ2-1, with a weak D call TRBD2 (7 bases). CDR1 is SGDLS, CDR2 YYNGEE, per germline. Between the trimmed V and J ends, which lost 6 bases and 4 bases, there was a span of 20 bases. The CDR3 covers 16 residues. The CDR3, as DNA: TGTGCCAGCACCCGTGAGGGGGGGAACCCATACAATGAGCAGTTCTTC. This codes for CASTREGGNPYNEQFF. Supplemented by reference TRBV9 and TRBJ2-1, the full variable domain reads DSGVTQTPKHLITATGQRVTLRCSPRSGDLSVYWYQQSLDQGLQFLIQYYNGEERAKGNILERFSAQQFPDLHSELNLSSLELGDSALYFCASTREGGNPYNEQFFGPGTRLTVL.

The chain is built from TRBV14 and TRBJ1-2; 7 bases align to TRBD1. Per germline, CDR1 SGHDN and CDR2 FVKESK. V was pared by 1 base and J by 6 bases, with 26 bases of the junction left unmatched. The CDR3 extends over 21 amino acids. The CDR3 protein is CASSQVPPDREDDSSLNGYTF. The CDR3 DNA is TGTGCCAGCAGCCAAGTCCCCCCTGACAGGGAAGACGATTCTTCTTTAAATGGCTACACCTTC.